These 19 T cell receptor beta chains were sequenced from one sample in a study of metastatic and nonmetastatic thyroid tumors. TCRdb re-called clones from the PCR reads using MiXCR. This sample has around 89,000 clones, with 15% found just once. There were no patients who had received any treatment before thyroid surgery. The sample comprised blood. Receptor source: a female donor with papillary thyroid cancer or a benign thyroid nodule (not recorded which). Some clones in this sample may be carry-over from other donors' samples.

Concerning this clone itself: The junction and the germline gene differ at one end; a read error may be behind it. This chain uses TRBV7-2 with TRBJ2-7; a weak D match, TRBD2 (5 bases). The length of the CDR3 is 13 residues. The V gene's germline CDR1 is SGHTA and CDR2 FQGNSA. The CDR3: CAISLVWTPEQYF. The DNA for the CDR3 is TGTGCCATCAGCTTAGTATGGACTCCCGAGCAGTACTTC.

This clone was detected ten times or more. The chain joins TRBV10-3 to TRBJ1-2; D is unclear. Per germline, CDR1 ENHRY and CDR2 SYGVKD. Trimming shortened V by 3 bases and J by 6 bases, and 20 bases separated the two germline ends. The CDR3 sequence is 16 residues long. The CDR3 protein is CAISDFKTSQNDGYTF. The CDR3 DNA reads as TGTGCCATCAGTGATTTCAAGACTTCGCAAAACGATGGCTACACCTTC.

In this sample, this clone turned up many times. The V and J genes are TRBV9 and TRBJ1-5, with D maybe TRBD1 (6 bases). From germline, CDR1 is SGDLS and CDR2 YYNGEE. V was clipped by 0 bases and J by 3 bases, with 10 bases between them. The CDR3 has 15 residues. The CDR3 here is CASSVGGDNNQPQHF. The CDR3 region has the DNA TGTGCCAGCAGCGTAGGGGGGGACAACAATCAGCCCCAGCATTTT.

This clone was detected ten times or more. The genes are TRBV18 and TRBJ1-6; possible D gene TRBD1, 6 bases. V lost 3 bases, J lost 6 bases, and 18 bases lay in between. CDR3 length: 17 residues. CDR1 and CDR2 from the germline V gene are KGHSH and LQKENI. The CDR3 is CASSPRQAVSGNSPLHF. CDR3 sequence (DNA): TGTGCCAGCTCACCCCGACAGGCCGTAAGCGGTAATTCACCCCTCCACTTT. Based on the CDR3 plus reference TRBV18 and TRBJ1-6, the full variable domain is NAGVMQNPRHLVRRRGQEARLRCSPMKGHSHVYWYRQLPEEGLKFMVYLQKENIIDESGMPKERFSAEFPKEGPSILRIQQVVRGDSAAYFCASSPRQAVSGNSPLHFGNGTRLTVT.

With regard to this clone: A much larger clonotype is one base distant, so this may be a read error. V gene TRBV5-8 combines with J gene TRBJ2-5, with 8 bases that match TRBD2. With 3 bases clipped from V and 0 bases from J, the junction kept 10 bases outside the gene matches. The CDR3 contains 17 residues. Per germline, CDR1 SGHTS and CDR2 YDEGEE. Here the CDR3 DNA reads TGTGCCAGCAGCTCAACCGGGACTAGAGGATACCAAGAGACCCAGTACTTC. Residues: CASSSTGTRGYQETQYF.

This clone showed up just once. The chain employs TRBV13 and TRBJ2-7, with TRBD1 identical over 10 bases. The CDR3 has 19 residues. In germline, CDR1 is PRHDT, CDR2 FYEKMQ (reference sequence). V trimming: 5 bases; J trimming: 4 bases; junction bases outside the gene matches: 20. CDR3 amino acids: CASSRRGQGFSRPFYEQYF. The DNA of the CDR3 is TGTGCCAGCAGCCGCCGGGGACAGGGGTTTTCGCGGCCATTTTACGAGCAGTACTTC.

At least ten counts were recorded for this clone. The chain combines TRBV20-1 with TRBJ2-7; D not resolved. V was trimmed by 3 bases and J by 0 bases, leaving 15 bases between them. Germline CDR1 and CDR2: DFQATT and SNEGSKA (reference sequence). This CDR3 contains 15 residues. The CDR3 coding sequence is TGCAGTGCTAGGGATCTAGTTGATGACTCCTACGAGCAGTACTTC. The encoded protein is CSARDLVDDSYEQYF.

The chain has TRBV6-1 and TRBJ2-3; 7 nucleotides match TRBD1. The CDR3 has 15 residues. Looked up from germline, CDR1 is MNHNS and CDR2 is SASEGT. V lost 8 bases and J lost 2; bases outside the gene matches: 10. Here the CDR3 reads CASATGTANTDTQYF. As DNA, the CDR3 is TGTGCCAGCGCAACCGGGACAGCTAACACAGATACGCAGTATTTT.

Concerning this clone: This may come from a read error, since a much larger clone is one base off. J is TRBJ2-3 and V is TRBV7-2, with no clear D. Germline V CDR1 and CDR2: SGHTA, FQGNSA. The CDR3 is 13 residues long. The CDR3 loop reads CASGLNRPDTQYF. CDR3 nucleotide sequence: TGTGCCAGCGGCTTAAATCGGCCAGATACGCAGTATTTT.

The rearrangement links TRBV4-1 to TRBJ1-2, with 7 positions matching TRBD1. Trimming cost V 3 bases and J 0 bases; bases outside gene matches: 7. CDR3 length: 16 residues. Germline V lookup: CDR1 MGHRA, CDR2 YSYEKL. CDR3 DNA: TGCGCCAGCAGCCAGCGAACAGGGGAGGCTAACTATGGCTACACCTTC. Translating it yields CASSQRTGEANYGYTF.

This clone was detected ten times or more. V gene TRBV27 combines with J gene TRBJ2-7; 7 nucleotides agree with TRBD1. V shed 4 bases and J 4 bases; nucleotides not matched to a gene: 7. The germline CDR1 and CDR2 sequences are MNHEY and SMNVEV (reference sequence). This CDR3 has 14 residues. CDR3 loop: CASSSQRQGYEQYF. The CDR3 DNA reads TGTGCCAGCAGTTCCCAGAGACAGGGATACGAGCAGTACTTC.

Turning to this clone: It may be a read error: a sequence one base away is much more abundant. This chain uses TRBV20-1 with TRBJ2-5; maybe TRBD2 (6 bases). CDR1 is DFQATT and CDR2 is SNEGSKA in the germline V gene (reference sequence). Trimming removed 8 bases from V and 5 bases from J, with 18 bases in between. The CDR3 sequence is 13 residues long. The CDR3 DNA reads as TGCAGTCCCCAGCGGGTCCCAGGGGAGACCCAGTACTTC. It yields the protein CSPQRVPGETQYF.

A note on this clone: A read error may explain this, as a much larger clone is one base away. The V call is TRBV7-2, the J call TRBJ1-4; TRBD1 agrees at 8 bases. CDR1 SGHTA and CDR2 FQGNSA come from the germline V gene. The CDR3 runs to 17 residues. V gave up 4 bases and J gave up 3 bases; unmatched junction bases: 10. The CDR3 DNA follows: TGTGCCAGCAGCTCGACCCTTCAGGGGGCATCTAATGAAAAACTGTTTTTT. Residues: CASSSTLQGASNEKLFF.

This clone was observed a handful of times. The chain couples TRBV28 to TRBJ1-2; weak D call: TRBD1 (6 bases). CDR3 size: 14 residues. CDR1 is MDHEN and CDR2 is SYDVKM in the germline V gene. Trimming removed 7 bases from V and 7 bases from J, with 19 bases in between. The DNA of the CDR3 is TGTGCCAGCATTTTCGCGGGACATGGCGTTGGCTACACCTTC. It translates to CASIFAGHGVGYTF.

This clone was found many times. The chain combines TRBV28 with TRBJ1-5; no clear D. The CDR3 sequence is 11 residues long. V was shortened by 6 bases and J by 5 bases, with 5 bases between the two germline ends. CDR1 and CDR2 from the germline V gene are MDHEN and SYDVKM. The CDR3 DNA reads as TGTGCCAGCAGCCCAGATCAGCCCCAGCATTTT. Translation: CASSPDQPQHF.

The chain is built from TRBV6-2 or TRBV6-3 and TRBJ2-5, with D possibly called TRBD1 or TRBD2 (5 bases each). This CDR3 spans 15 amino acids. Germline CDR1 MNHEY, CDR2 SVGEGT. The germline V and J ends were trimmed by 2 bases and 4 bases, with 14 bases remaining between them. CDR3 sequence reads: CASSYRGASGETQYF. CDR3 nucleotides: TGTGCCAGCAGTTACAGGGGTGCGAGCGGAGAGACCCAGTACTTC.

This clone came up a few times. A much larger clonotype is one base distant, so this may be a read error. The V call is TRBV10-3, the J call TRBJ1-1; perhaps TRBD1 as D (6 bases). V gave up 10 bases and J gave up 5 bases, with 17 bases separating them. This CDR3 comprises 13 residues. Germline loops: CDR1 ENHRY, CDR2 SYGVKD. The CDR3 loop reads CATAGAVDTEAFF. The CDR3 DNA is TGTGCCACCGCAGGGGCGGTCGATACTGAAGCTTTCTTT.

This clone showed up many times. V usage is TRBV5-1 and J usage is TRBJ1-4; D gene uncertain. The CDR3 extends over 14 amino acids. Trimming removed 4 bases at V and 4 bases at J, with 11 bases between. Germline assignment: CDR1 SGHRS and CDR2 YFSETQ. In DNA, the CDR3 is TGCGCCAGCAGCCCGACGGGGAATAATGAAAAACTGTTTTTT. Protein sequence: CASSPTGNNEKLFF.

This clone showed up many times. The genes are TRBV2 and TRBJ2-7, with 7 bases that match TRBD1. CDR1 SNHLY and CDR2 FYNNEI come from the germline V gene. The trim removed 3 bases at V and 5 bases at J, leaving 4 bases unmatched. The CDR3 runs 13 residues. The CDR3 loop reads CASSDKTGDEQYF. The CDR3 nucleotides read TGTGCCAGCAGTGATAAAACAGGGGACGAGCAGTACTTC.